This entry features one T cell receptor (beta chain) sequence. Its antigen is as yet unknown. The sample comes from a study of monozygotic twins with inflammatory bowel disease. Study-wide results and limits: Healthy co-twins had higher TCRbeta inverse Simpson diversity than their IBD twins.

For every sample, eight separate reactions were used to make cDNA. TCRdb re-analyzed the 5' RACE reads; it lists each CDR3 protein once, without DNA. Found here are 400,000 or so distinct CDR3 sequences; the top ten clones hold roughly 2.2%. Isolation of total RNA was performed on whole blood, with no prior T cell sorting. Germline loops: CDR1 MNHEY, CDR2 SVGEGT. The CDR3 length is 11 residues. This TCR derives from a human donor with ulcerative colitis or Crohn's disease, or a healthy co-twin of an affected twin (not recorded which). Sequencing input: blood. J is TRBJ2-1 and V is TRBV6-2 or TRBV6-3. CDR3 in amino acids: CASTEYNEQFF.